A selection of T cell receptor beta chains follows, all from one sample in a study of blood T cells in healthy people across ages. Each CDR3 protein is one row after TCRdb ran MiXCR on the 5' RACE reads. The sample lists around 1,000,000 distinct CDR3 sequences; under 30% were seen once. These same records also appear under a second study, on T cells of mothers and their children.

Sequencing was carried out using blood. These receptors were collected from a girl aged 2 to 9 in good health. The CDR3 runs from the conserved cysteine through the conserved F or W. The D gene is left open where the match is weak. The size field is filled for only some rows; it gives once, few, many or a size class.

clone size | D gene | CDR3 length | J gene | V gene | CDR3 DNA | CDR3 protein
. | . | 14 | TRBJ2-5 | TRBV25-1 | TGTGCCAGCAGTGAAAGGGGACACCAAGAGACCCAGTACTTC | CASSERGHQETQYF
. | . | 14 | TRBJ2-1 | TRBV3-1 | TGTGCCAGCAGCCAAGGCACGGGTTGGAATGAGCAGTTCTTC | CASSQGTGWNEQFF
once | TRBD1 | 15 | TRBJ2-1 | TRBV12-3/TRBV12-4 | TGTGCCAGCAGTCCAGAGGACAGGGACGTGGGTGAGCAGTTCTTC | CASSPEDRDVGEQFF
. | TRBD2 | 14 | TRBJ2-1 | TRBV7-9 | TGTGCCAGCAGCTTTGAGACTAGCGGGAACAAGCAGTTCTTC | CASSFETSGNKQFF
. | . | 17 | TRBJ1-1 | TRBV7-3 | TGTGCCAGCAGCTTAATTGGCAGGGGCGCCCGGAACACTGAAGCTTTCTTT | CASSLIGRGARNTEAFF
few | TRBD2 | 15 | TRBJ2-5 | TRBV9 | TGTGCCAGCAGCTCTAGCGGGGGGGTTCAAGAGACCCAGTACTTC | CASSSSGGVQETQYF
once | . | 15 | TRBJ2-5 | TRBV28 | TGTGCCAGCAGTTTATGGTGGGGCGAAGAGGAGACCCAGTACTTC | CASSLWWGEEETQYF
few | TRBD1 | 14 | TRBJ2-5 | TRBV20-1 | TGCAGTGCTAGGAACACAGGGGGGACGGAGACCCAGTACTTC | CSARNTGGTETQYF
few | . | 14 | TRBJ1-1 | TRBV29-1 | TGCAGCGTTACCCGCCGGCGGCTGAACACTGAAGCTTTCTTT | CSVTRRRLNTEAFF
few | . | 13 | TRBJ2-3 | TRBV20-1 | TGCAGTGCTAGAGGTAGCAGGGAAGATACGCAGTATTTT | CSARGSREDTQYF
few | . | 14 | TRBJ2-7 | TRBV6-2/TRBV6-3 | TGTGCCAGCAGTTACCTGGGACGTCCCTACGAGCAGTACTTC | CASSYLGRPYEQYF
few | . | 16 | TRBJ1-4 | TRBV7-2 | TGTGCCAGCAGCTTGTCCGCCGCTGCAACTAATGAAAAACTGTTTTTT | CASSLSAAATNEKLFF
few | . | 10 | TRBJ2-3 | TRBV6-1 | TGTGCCAGCGGGGAAGGTACGCAGTATTTT | CASGEGTQYF
. | . | 14 | TRBJ2-3 | TRBV29-1 | TGCAGCGGAACGGGACGGCCATTCACAGATACGCAGTATTTT | CSGTGRPFTDTQYF
many | . | 15 | TRBJ2-1 | TRBV12-3/TRBV12-4 | TGTGCCAGCAGGGGTGGGACTCCCCGTGACAATGAGCAGTTCTTC | CASRGGTPRDNEQFF
. | . | 16 | TRBJ2-1 | TRBV4-3 | TGCGCCAGCAGCCAAGATAATAGGGAGACTAGTATTGAGCAGTTCTTC | CASSQDNRETSIEQFF
few | . | 15 | TRBJ1-2 | TRBV29-1 | TGCAGCGTTGACTCCCTGGACGGGACTAACTATGGCTACACCTTC | CSVDSLDGTNYGYTF
few | . | 13 | TRBJ1-2 | TRBV7-3 | TGTGCCAGCGGCCCCCTTCAGGGATACGGCTACACCTTC | CASGPLQGYGYTF
few | TRBD1 | 17 | TRBJ2-2 | TRBV24-1 | TGTGCCACCAGTGATTCCTACCGACAGGGGATCACCGGGGAGCTGTTTTTT | CATSDSYRQGITGELFF
. | TRBD1 | 16 | TRBJ2-1 | TRBV9 | TGTGCCAGCAGCGTAGCAATAGGACAGGGGGAGGATGAGCAGTTCTTC | CASSVAIGQGEDEQFF